This T cell receptor (beta chain) was recorded in a study of early T cells in non-severe SARS-CoV-2 infection. About the research overall: Sequencing of unsorted whole blood was done on bulk RNA, leaving chains unpaired.

This clonotype was found many times. Its antigen is undetermined. Germline CDR1 reads MNHEY; CDR2 reads SVGEGT. This CDR3 is 14 amino acids long. V was clipped by 7 bases and J by 2 bases; unmatched bases: 7. Separate cDNA molecules each had unique molecular identifiers attached to them. TCRdb re-called the 5' RACE reads with MiXCR, one entry per CDR3 protein. The sample includes around 70,000 distinct CDR3 sequences, approximately 9.2% seen only once; the top ten take roughly 3.2%. Overall study findings and caveats: Clonotype matching in VDJdb favored anti-spike CD8 responses and did not capture private and CD4 specificities.

Sequencing was carried out using whole blood. The J gene is TRBJ2-7, the V gene TRBV6-2 or TRBV6-3; 8 nucleotides align to TRBD2. This receptor was identified in an adult who was a healthcare worker with PCR-confirmed SARS-CoV-2 infection or an uninfected control (not recorded which). The CDR3 region is CASNQAGAAYEQYF. As DNA, the CDR3 is TGTGCCAGCAACCAAGCGGGAGCTGCCTACGAGCAGTACTTC.